These 27 T cell receptor beta chains share one sample of origin, sequenced in a study of blood T cell repertoires in COVID-19. Using immunoSEQ multiplex PCR, the repertoire was profiled, and TCRdb retains in-frame clones only, with some absent. There are more than 300,000 clones in the sample; roughly 90% occur only once, and approximately 2% lies in the top ten. Sequencing was done on a sample of peripheral blood. These receptors all come from a woman aged 25-40 years with COVID-19, enrolled during active disease.

The sample holds one count of this clone. The CDR3 nucleotides read TGTGCCAGCAGCGTGGGACTAGCGGGGGTAAATGAGCAGTTCTTC. It is translated as CASSVGLAGVNEQFF. The chain couples TRBV7-9 to TRBJ2-1; 14 nucleotides agree with TRBD2. Germline assignment: CDR1 SEHNR and CDR2 FQNEAQ (reference sequence). J gave up 7 bases and V 5 bases, and 4 bases lay outside the gene matches. This CDR3 is built from 15 residues.

The J gene is TRBJ2-1, the V gene TRBV29-1; D gene unclear. V was trimmed by 6 bases and J by 4 bases, leaving 7 bases between them. The CDR3 extends over 11 amino acids. Germline V lookup: CDR1 SQVTM, CDR2 ANQGSEA. The CDR3 DNA sequence: TGCAGCGTGGAGAGATACAATGAGCAGTTCTTC. It codes for CSVERYNEQFF.

The CDR3 bases are TGCAGCGTGGGACAGATGAACACTGAAGCTTTCTTT. The encoded protein is CSVGQMNTEAFF. The V call is TRBV29-1, the J call TRBJ1-1; 7 nucleotides line up with TRBD1. Looked up from germline, CDR1 is SQVTM and CDR2 is ANQGSEA. The junction had 1 base not matched to a gene; V was cut back by 6 bases and J by 0 bases. The CDR3 spans 12 residues.

This sequence joins TRBV3-1 (or the pseudogene TRBV3-2) and TRBJ1-2; 10 nucleotides agree with TRBD1. This CDR3 is 14 amino acids long. V shed 4 bases and J 4 bases; nucleotides not matched to a gene: 3. Germline CDR1 reads LGHDT; CDR2 reads YNNKEL (reference sequence). This CDR3 is CASSPGQGVYGYTF. CDR3 coding DNA: TGTGCCAGCAGCCCCGGACAGGGGGTCTATGGCTACACCTTC.

This clone came up once. The J gene is TRBJ2-3, the V gene TRBV7-8, with 9 bases matching TRBD2. The V gene end was trimmed by 5 bases and the J gene end by 4 bases; junction bases not matched to a gene: 13. Germline-derived CDR1 and CDR2 are SGHVS and FQNEAQ. The CDR3 sequence is 17 residues long. The CDR3 sequence is CASSHTRTSVNADTQYF. The CDR3 DNA sequence: TGTGCCAGCAGCCATACCCGGACTAGCGTTAACGCAGATACGCAGTATTTT.

This clone was counted a single time. Additional DNA sequences in this sample encode the identical CDR3. The gene calls are TRBV30 and TRBJ2-7; 10 bases map to TRBD1. Per germline, CDR1 GTSNPN and CDR2 SVGIG (reference sequence). V shed 2 bases and J 3 bases; nucleotides not matched to a gene: 4. CDR3 length equals 14 residues. The CDR3 spells CAWSPGTGDYEQYF. As DNA, the CDR3 is TGTGCCTGGAGTCCTGGGACAGGGGACTACGAGCAGTACTTC. Drawing the rest from reference TRBV30 and TRBJ2-7, the complete variable domain is SQTIHQWPATLVQPVGSPLSLECTVEGTSNPNLYWYRQAAGRGLQLLFYSVGIGQISSEVPQNLSASRPQDRQFILSSKKLLLSDSGFYLCAWSPGTGDYEQYFGPGTRLTVT.

The V call is TRBV5-1, the J call TRBJ2-2; 7 bases match TRBD1. Germline V gene lookup returns CDR1 SGHRS and CDR2 YFSETQ. Losses at the gene ends were 4 bases for V and 1 base for J; bases not matched to a gene: 7. The CDR3 length is 16 residues. The CDR3 region is CASSLAWTGNTGELFF. As DNA, the CDR3 is TGCGCCAGCAGCCTTGCCTGGACAGGGAACACCGGGGAGCTGTTTTTT.

The V and J genes are TRBV5-1 and TRBJ1-6; D is undetermined. V dropped 2 bases and J dropped 7 bases, with 10 bases sitting between them. The CDR3 covers 14 residues. Germline lookup yields CDR1 SGHRS and CDR2 YFSETQ. The chain's CDR3 is CASSFSTPNSPLHF. CDR3 nucleotide sequence: TGCGCCAGCAGCTTCAGTACCCCAAATTCACCCCTCCACTTT.

This clone was counted a few times. V usage is TRBV13 and J usage is TRBJ1-1, with TRBD1 identical over 8 bases. This CDR3 has 16 amino acids. Trimming cost V 6 bases and J 1 base; bases outside gene matches: 10. Germline V gene data show CDR1 as PRHDT and CDR2 as FYEKMQ (reference sequence). The CDR3 DNA sequence: TGTGCCAGCAGACCATCCCTCGGGACAGGGAACACTGAAGCTTTCTTT. Protein sequence: CASRPSLGTGNTEAFF.

This clone was counted once. The chain has TRBV7-9 and TRBJ2-2; TRBD2 might be the D (5 bases). The V end lost 3 bases, the J end lost 6 bases, and 5 bases lay between the germline ends. Germline-derived CDR1 and CDR2 are SEHNR and FQNEAQ (reference sequence). This CDR3 is 12 amino acids long. In DNA form, the CDR3 reads TGTGCCAGCAGCTTCGGGGCCGGGGAGCTGTTTTTT. Encoded protein: CASSFGAGELFF. The full variable domain, its missing parts supplied by reference TRBV7-9 and TRBJ2-2, is DTGVSQNPRHKITKRGQNVTFRCDPISEHNRLYWYRQTLGQGPEFLTYFQNEAQLEKSRLLSDRFSAERPKGSFSTLEIQRTEQGDSAMYLCASSFGAGELFFGEGSRLTVL.

V and J are TRBV29-1 and TRBJ1-4; TRBD1 matches at 10 bases. V was clipped by 6 bases and J by 7 bases; unmatched bases: 5. The germline V gene encodes CDR1 SQVTM and CDR2 ANQGSEA. CDR3 length: 13 residues. CDR3 sequence reads: CSVTTGGIEKLFF. CDR3 DNA sequence: TGCAGCGTAACGACAGGGGGCATTGAAAAACTGTTTTTT.

The gene calls are TRBV19 and TRBJ1-4, with 8 bases fitting TRBD1. CDR3 length equals 14 residues. J lost 8 bases, V lost 6 bases, and 8 bases had no gene match. Germline V CDR1 and CDR2: LNHDA, SQIVND (reference sequence). CDR3: CASRPGQAQEKLFF. CDR3 bases: TGTGCCAGTAGACCGGGACAGGCACAAGAAAAACTGTTTTTT.

This chain links TRBV18 with TRBJ1-1; TRBD1 might be the D (6 bases). CDR1 and CDR2 (germline): KGHSH, LQKENI. Trimming shortened V by 5 bases and J by 1 base, and 11 bases separated the two germline ends. The CDR3 runs to 14 residues. Here the CDR3 reads CASSWGRGNTEAFF. CDR3 in DNA: TGTGCCAGCTCATGGGGCAGGGGGAACACTGAAGCTTTCTTT.

The chain combines TRBV6-2 or TRBV6-3 with TRBJ2-1; no firm D call. The germline gives CDR1 MNHEY, CDR2 SVGEGT. Trimming removed 4 bases from V and 0 bases from J, with 4 bases in between. CDR3 size: 13 residues. The CDR3 coding sequence is TGTGCCAGCAGTTTAGACTCCTACAATGAGCAGTTCTTC. Translated: CASSLDSYNEQFF.

As to this clone: At one boundary the junction diverges from the germline segment, which might be a read error. This chain joins TRBV5-1 and TRBJ1-2; no clear D gene. The CDR3 is made up of 13 amino acids. CDR1 and CDR2 from the germline V gene are SGHRS and YFSETQ. The CDR3 loop reads CASNLDPNYGYTF. CDR3 DNA: TGCGCCAGCAACTTGGATCCGAACTATGGCTACACCTTC.

The CDR3 DNA reads as TGTGCCAGCAGTTACCCTACTGTTTCAGCGGGCCCAAGGAGGACCCAGTACTTC. Protein: CASSYPTVSAGPRRTQYF. The V call is TRBV6-2 or TRBV6-3, the J call TRBJ2-5; TRBD2 might be the D (6 bases). Trimming took 2 bases from V and 7 from J, leaving 26 bases between them. The CDR3 is 18 amino acids. Germline CDR1 is MNHEY and CDR2 is SVGEGT.

The J gene is TRBJ1-6, the V gene TRBV28, with a weak D call TRBD1 (6 bases). In germline, CDR1 is MDHEN, CDR2 SYDVKM. V was pared by 5 bases and J by 4 bases, with 9 bases between. The CDR3 covers 14 residues. The DNA for the CDR3 is TGTGCCAGCAGTGTTACAGGGTATAATTCACCCCTCCACTTT. This gives the protein CASSVTGYNSPLHF. Based on the CDR3 plus reference TRBV28 and TRBJ1-6, the full variable domain is DVKVTQSSRYLVKRTGEKVFLECVQDMDHENMFWYRQDPGLGLRLIYFSYDVKMKEKGDIPEGYSVSREKKERFSLILESASTNQTSMYLCASSVTGYNSPLHFGNGTRLTVT.

The V gene is TRBV3-1 (or the pseudogene TRBV3-2), the J gene TRBJ2-3; 7 nucleotides line up with TRBD2. V trimming: 1 base; J trimming: 6 bases; junction bases outside the gene matches: 7. The CDR3 has 15 residues. CDR1 is LGHDT, CDR2 YNNKEL, per germline (reference sequence). The CDR3 region has the DNA TGTGCCAGCAGCCAAGGGCTAGCGGCGCTGGATACGCAGTATTTT. It specifies CASSQGLAALDTQYF.

The chain links TRBV4-3 to TRBJ1-2; D uncertain. The length of the CDR3 is 11 residues. Trimming cost V 1 base and J 9 bases, with 6 bases left between them. The germline V gene encodes CDR1 LGHNA and CDR2 YSLEER. CDR3 coding DNA: TGCGCCAGCAGCCAAGGGGCCAGCTACACCTTC. It specifies CASSQGASYTF.

V usage is TRBV6-5 and J usage is TRBJ1-5; D is undetermined. Germline V gene lookup returns CDR1 MNHEY and CDR2 SVGAGI. This CDR3 is 14 amino acids long. Trimming shortened V by 4 bases and J by 0 bases, and 7 bases separated the two germline ends. CDR3 in amino acids: CASSSTDSNQPQHF. The CDR3 DNA is TGTGCCAGCAGTTCTACAGATAGCAATCAGCCCCAGCATTTT.

The V call is TRBV15, the J call TRBJ2-6; TRBD2 might be the D (6 bases). Per germline, CDR1 LNHNV and CDR2 YYDKDF (reference sequence). The CDR3 runs to 16 residues. The V and J ends lost 3 bases and 4 bases respectively, with 13 bases between them. For the CDR3, the DNA is TGTGCCACCAGCAGTTTGTCGGGAGCAGGGGCCAACGTCCTGACTTTC. Translation gives CATSSLSGAGANVLTF.

About this clone: The same CDR3 also results from other DNA sequences found in this sample. V usage is TRBV18 and J usage is TRBJ1-2, with 9 bases lining up with TRBD1. J was trimmed by 2 bases and V by 3 bases; bases with no gene match: 1. The V gene's germline CDR1 is KGHSH and CDR2 LQKENI. This CDR3 spans 14 amino acids. The CDR3: CASSPGQGNYGYTF. CDR3 sequence (DNA): TGTGCCAGCTCACCGGGACAGGGAAACTATGGCTACACCTTC.

The chain couples TRBV3-1 (or the pseudogene TRBV3-2) to TRBJ1-2, with TRBD1 matching 10 bases. Germline V gene data show CDR1 as LGHDT and CDR2 as YNNKEL (reference sequence). Germline trimming cut 4 bases from V and 4 bases from J; bases unmatched to any gene: 6. The CDR3 runs to 15 residues. CDR3 region: CASSPRQGASYGYTF. The DNA of the CDR3 is TGTGCCAGCAGCCCCAGACAGGGGGCCAGCTATGGCTACACCTTC.

This clone has only one observation. Other DNA sequences in the same sample also yield this CDR3. This chain connects TRBV7-2 to TRBJ1-1; no reliable D call. The germline CDR1 and CDR2 sequences are SGHTA and FQGNSA. Trimming took 1 base from V and 1 from J, leaving 4 bases between them. The CDR3 has 13 residues. This CDR3 is CASSLVGNTEAFF. Here the CDR3 DNA reads TGTGCCAGCAGCTTAGTCGGGAACACTGAAGCTTTCTTT.

This clone was counted a few times. The chain links TRBV6-5 to TRBJ1-1; D remains ambiguous. V was cut by 7 bases and J by 1 base, with 10 bases left in between. The CDR3 is made up of 13 amino acids. From germline, CDR1 is MNHEY and CDR2 SVGAGI. The CDR3 here is CASKSAGNTEAFF. CDR3 nucleotide sequence: TGTGCCAGCAAAAGTGCGGGGAACACTGAAGCTTTCTTT.

V gene TRBV18 combines with J gene TRBJ2-3, with 9 bases aligning to TRBD2. The CDR3 spans 16 residues. Germline V gene data show CDR1 as KGHSH and CDR2 as LQKENI. J lost 4 bases, V lost 2 bases, and 7 bases had no gene match. Here the CDR3 reads CASSPEASGTSDTQYF. The CDR3 region has the DNA TGTGCCAGCTCACCAGAGGCTAGCGGGACCTCAGATACGCAGTATTTT. Supplemented by reference TRBV18 and TRBJ2-3, the full variable domain reads NAGVMQNPRHLVRRRGQEARLRCSPMKGHSHVYWYRQLPEEGLKFMVYLQKENIIDESGMPKERFSAEFPKEGPSILRIQQVVRGDSAAYFCASSPEASGTSDTQYFGPGTRLTVL.

The chain joins TRBV6-5 to TRBJ1-5; D may be TRBD1 (6 bases). The V end lost 8 bases, the J end lost 3 bases, and 11 bases lay between the germline ends. The germline V gene has CDR1 MNHEY and CDR2 SVGAGI. CDR3 length equals 13 residues. CDR3 sequence: CASDGGFNQPQHF. The CDR3 nucleotides read TGTGCCAGCGATGGGGGCTTCAATCAGCCCCAGCATTTT.